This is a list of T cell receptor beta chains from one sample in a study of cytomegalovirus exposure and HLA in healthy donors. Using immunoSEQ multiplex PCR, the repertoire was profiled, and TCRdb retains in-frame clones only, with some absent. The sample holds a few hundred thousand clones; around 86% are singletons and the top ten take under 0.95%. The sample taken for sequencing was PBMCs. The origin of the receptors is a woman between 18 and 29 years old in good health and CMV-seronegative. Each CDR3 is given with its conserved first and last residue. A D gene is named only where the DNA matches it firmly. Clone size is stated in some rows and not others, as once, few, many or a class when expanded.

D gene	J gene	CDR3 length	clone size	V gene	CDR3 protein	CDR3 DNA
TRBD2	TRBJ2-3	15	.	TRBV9	CASSVYQRETDTQYF	TGTGCCAGCAGCGTATATCAGCGGGAGACAGATACGCAGTATTTT
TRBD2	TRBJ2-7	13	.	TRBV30	CAWRGLAGYEQYF	TGTGCCTGGAGGGGACTAGCGGGATACGAGCAGTACTTC
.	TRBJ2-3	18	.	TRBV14	CASSQEGADRPPTDTQYF	TGTGCCAGCAGCCAAGAAGGGGCGGACCGACCCCCCACAGATACGCAGTATTTT
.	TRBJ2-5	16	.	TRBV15	CATAGGVGTSQETQYF	TGTGCCACCGCAGGCGGGGTCGGGACCTCCCAAGAGACCCAGTACTTC
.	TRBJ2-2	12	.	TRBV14	CASSRVSGELFF	TGTGCCAGCAGCCGAGTCTCCGGGGAGCTGTTTTTT
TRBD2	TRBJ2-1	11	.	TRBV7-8	CASSGGAGIIF	TGTGCCAGCAGCGGAGGAGCGGGGATTATCTTC
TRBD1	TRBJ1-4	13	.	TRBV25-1	CASSNRGYEKLFF	TGTGCCAGCAGTAACAGGGGGTACGAAAAACTGTTTTTT
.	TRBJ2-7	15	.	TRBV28	CASSFPGDLTYEQYF	TGTGCCAGCAGTTTCCCAGGGGATCTTACCTACGAGCAGTACTTC
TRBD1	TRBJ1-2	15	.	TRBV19	CASSPGQGLLYGYTF	TGTGCCAGTAGTCCGGGACAGGGGTTATTGTATGGCTACACCTTC
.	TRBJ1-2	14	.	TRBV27	CASSLRSTNYGYTF	TGTGCCAGCAGTTTGCGGAGCACTAACTATGGCTACACCTTC
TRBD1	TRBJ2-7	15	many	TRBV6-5	CASSYSAGGSYEQYF	TGTGCCAGCAGTTACTCGGCAGGGGGCTCCTACGAGCAGTACTTC
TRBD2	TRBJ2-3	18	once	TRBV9	CASSVGSLAGSSTDTQYF	TGTGCCAGCAGCGTAGGATCACTAGCGGGGTCTAGCACAGATACGCAGTATTTT
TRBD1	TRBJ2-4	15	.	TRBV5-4	CASSGEGARKNIQYF	TGTGCCAGCAGCGGAGAGGGGGCTAGGAAAAACATTCAGTACTTC
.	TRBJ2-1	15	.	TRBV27	CASSLSWTVSNEQFF	TGTGCCAGCAGTTTATCTTGGACAGTCTCCAATGAGCAGTTCTTC
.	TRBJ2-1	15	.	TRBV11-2	CASSLDRAAGNEQFF	TGTGCCAGCAGCTTAGATCGGGCAGCGGGCAATGAGCAGTTCTTC
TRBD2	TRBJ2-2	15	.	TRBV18	CASSPGTSGTGELFF	TGTGCCAGCTCACCCGGGACTAGCGGCACCGGGGAGCTGTTTTTT
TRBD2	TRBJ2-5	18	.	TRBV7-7	CASSLGTSGGAFQETQYF	TGTGCCAGCAGCTTAGGGACTAGCGGGGGGGCCTTCCAAGAGACCCAGTACTTC
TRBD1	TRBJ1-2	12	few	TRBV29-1	CSVGTGGYGYTF	TGCAGCGTCGGGACAGGGGGCTATGGCTACACCTTC
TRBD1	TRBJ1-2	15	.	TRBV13	CASSTRDRAASGYTF	TGTGCCAGCAGCACCCGGGACAGGGCGGCGAGTGGCTACACCTTC
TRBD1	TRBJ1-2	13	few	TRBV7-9	CASTSDRGYGYTF	TGTGCCAGCACCTCAGACAGGGGGTATGGCTACACCTTC
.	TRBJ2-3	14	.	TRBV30	CAWIRRGGTDTQYF	TGTGCCTGGATCCGGCGGGGTGGCACAGATACGCAGTATTTT
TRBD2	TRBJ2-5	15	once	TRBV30	CAWTGLAGGWETQYF	TGTGCCTGGACCGGACTAGCGGGAGGATGGGAGACCCAGTACTTC
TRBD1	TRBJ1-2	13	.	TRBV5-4	CASSGTANYGYTF	TGTGCCAGCAGCGGGACAGCTAACTATGGCTACACCTTC
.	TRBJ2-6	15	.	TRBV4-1	CASSQDLGEANVLTF	TGCGCCAGCAGCCAAGATTTGGGAGAGGCCAACGTCCTGACTTTC
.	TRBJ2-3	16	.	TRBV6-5	CASSYSPSGPTDTQYF	TGTGCCAGCAGTTACTCGCCCAGCGGGCCCACAGATACGCAGTATTTT
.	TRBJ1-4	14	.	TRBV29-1	CSVRLQGPNEKLFF	TGCAGCGTAAGACTACAGGGCCCTAATGAAAAACTGTTTTTT
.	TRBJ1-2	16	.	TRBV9	CASSVAVGEANYGYTF	TGTGCCAGCAGCGTAGCTGTAGGGGAGGCTAACTATGGCTACACCTTC
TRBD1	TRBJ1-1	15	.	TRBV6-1	CASSAGTGKYTEAFF	TGTGCCAGCAGTGCAGGGACAGGGAAGTACACTGAAGCTTTCTTT
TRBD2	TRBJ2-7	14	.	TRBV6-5	CASQTSGAINEQYF	TGTGCCAGCCAGACTAGCGGGGCTATCAACGAGCAGTACTTC
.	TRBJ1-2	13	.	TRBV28	CASSLGTSYGYTF	TGTGCCAGCAGTTTGGGGACTAGCTATGGCTACACCTTC
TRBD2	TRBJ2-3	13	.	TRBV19	CASSLAGADTQYF	TGTGCCAGTAGTCTAGCGGGAGCAGATACGCAGTATTTT
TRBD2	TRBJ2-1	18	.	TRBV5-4	CASSGGLAGASSYNEQFF	TGTGCCAGCAGCGGGGGACTAGCGGGGGCGAGCTCCTACAATGAGCAGTTCTTC
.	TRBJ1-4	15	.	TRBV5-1	CASSSFGGDNEKLFF	TGCGCCAGCAGCTCCTTCGGGGGGGATAATGAAAAACTGTTTTTT
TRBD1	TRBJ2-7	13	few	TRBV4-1	CASGSGQGYEQYF	TGCGCCAGCGGCTCGGGACAGGGCTACGAGCAGTACTTC
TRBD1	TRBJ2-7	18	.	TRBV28	CASSLPSTGVKLPYEQYF	TGTGCCAGCAGTTTACCCTCGACAGGGGTCAAACTCCCCTACGAGCAGTACTTC
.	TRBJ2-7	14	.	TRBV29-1	CSVEGTGTSYEQYF	TGCAGCGTTGAAGGAACAGGGACGTCCTACGAGCAGTACTTC
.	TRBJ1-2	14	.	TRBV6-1	CASSEVAGDYGYTF	TGTGCCAGCAGTGAAGTCGCAGGGGACTATGGCTACACCTTC
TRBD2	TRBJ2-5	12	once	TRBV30	CAWSRGDETQYF	TGTGCCTGGAGCCGGGGGGACGAGACCCAGTACTTC
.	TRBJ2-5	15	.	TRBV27	CASSLFLDSQETQYF	TGTGCCAGCAGTTTATTTCTGGACAGTCAAGAGACCCAGTACTTC
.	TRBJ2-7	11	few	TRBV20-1	CSASLGREQYF	TGCAGTGCTAGCTTGGGGCGGGAGCAGTACTTC
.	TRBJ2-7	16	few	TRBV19	CASSTTRDSPGGEQYF	TGTGCCAGTAGTACCACTCGGGACAGCCCAGGGGGGGAGCAGTACTTC
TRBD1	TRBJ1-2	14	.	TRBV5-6	CASSLGQGNYGYTF	TGTGCCAGCAGCTTGGGACAGGGGAACTATGGCTACACCTTC
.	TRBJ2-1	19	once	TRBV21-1	CASSRGGLAGESSYNEQFF	TGTGCCAGCAGCCGTGGGGGACTAGCGGGGGAGAGCTCCTACAATGAGCAGTTCTTC